This T cell receptor (beta chain) was captured by sequencing in a study of early T cells in non-severe SARS-CoV-2 infection. Study summary: Sequencing of unsorted whole blood was done on bulk RNA, leaving chains unpaired.

This CDR3 comprises 14 residues. V shed 5 bases and J 4 bases; nucleotides not matched to a gene: 7. CDR1 is MRHNA, CDR2 SNTAGT, per germline. MiXCR, applied by TCRdb to the 5' RACE reads, yields one record per CDR3 protein. Among about 30,000 distinct CDR3 sequences listed, less than 7.5% were seen once. Regarding the study as a whole: Using VDJdb, the matching emphasized anti-spike CD8 responses while missing private and CD4 specificities.

This clonotype was detected many times. What it binds is not known. The chain employs TRBV6-4 and TRBJ1-1; 7 positions agree with TRBD1. Input material: whole blood. This sequence was found in an adult who was a healthcare worker with PCR-confirmed SARS-CoV-2 infection or an uninfected control (not recorded which). CDR3 protein: CASSPDRQSTEAFF. CDR3 sequence (DNA): TGTGCCAGCAGTCCGGACAGGCAGAGCACTGAAGCTTTCTTT.